What follows are 4 T cell receptor beta chains derived from one specimen sequenced in a study of shared clonotypes between healthy human individuals. The data were produced by immunoSEQ multiplex PCR, yet TCRdb's version contains in-frame clones alone and is incomplete. The sample has about 120,000 clones; around two thirds are singletons. Sample: memory CD8+ T cells sorted from blood. Stated subset: CD45RO+ cells pooled with CCR7-negative TemRA cells. These TCRs come from a woman aged 30 to 39 in good health.

The rearrangement joins TRBV29-1 to TRBJ2-7, with 11 bases identical to TRBD2. V was pared by 4 bases and J by 2 bases, with 7 bases of the junction left unmatched. The CDR3 has 15 amino acids. Germline CDR1 SQVTM, CDR2 ANQGSEA. In nucleotides, the CDR3 is TGCAGCGTTGTGACCGGGACTAGCGGCACCTACGAGCAGTACTTC. Protein: CSVVTGTSGTYEQYF.

The chain employs TRBV11-3 and TRBJ2-1; D unclear. V lost 1 base, J lost 5 bases, and 9 bases lay in between. This CDR3 has 14 residues. Per the germline V gene, CDR1 is SGHNT and CDR2 is YENEEA. Written as DNA, the CDR3 is TGTGCCAGCAGCTTAGTGGTAGGTAACAATGAGCAGTTCTTC. Translation gives CASSLVVGNNEQFF.

The V and J genes are TRBV5-6 and TRBJ1-2; perhaps TRBD1 as D (5 bases). Trimming shortened V by 4 bases and J by 0 bases, and 10 bases separated the two germline ends. Germline V gene lookup returns CDR1 SGHDT and CDR2 YYEEEE. This CDR3 region has 14 residues. The CDR3 sequence: CASSTSTANYGYTF. The CDR3 bases are TGTGCCAGCAGCACCTCGACAGCTAACTATGGCTACACCTTC.

This clone was counted a single time. The chain is built from TRBV7-8 and TRBJ2-5; no clear D. Matching the DNA end better, TRBJ2-7 makes the J call doubtful. Germline V gene data show CDR1 as SGHVS and CDR2 as FQNEAQ. The CDR3 is 15 residues long. CDR3 DNA: TGTGCCAGCAGCTTAGTTAAGGGCAGTACCTACGAGCAGTACTTC. Encoded protein: CASSLVKGSTYEQYF.